Listed here is a single T cell receptor (beta chain). Its antigen is still unknown. No base quality values were provided; no much bigger clone lies one nucleotide off. At the junction V is shortened by 5 bases and J by 6 bases, with 4 bases in between. The germline V gene supplies CDR1 SNHLY and CDR2 FYNNEI. From its cysteine to its phenylalanine, the CDR3 spans 11 amino acids. The retained sequence is limited to the CDR3, 33 bases, with the frame set at the first base. A second Seattle source provided samples from volunteer blood donors who had recovered from COVID-19. Whole blood was collected in K2EDTA tubes by collaborating institutions according to the institutions' own protocols. For TCRbeta analysis, collaborator samples were shipped as frozen whole blood, as isolated PBMCs, or as DNA extracted from either sample type. The sample is drawn from a study of blood T cell repertoires in COVID-19 (TCRdb year 2020). Turning to the overall study: Collaborator samples came from the United States, Italy and Spain and covered acute and convalescent phases of COVID-19. The prospective study material was composed of cDNA or gDNA derived from T cells, B-cell-depleted T cells, or PBMCs. Sample metadata almost always included a de-identified subject ID, COVID-19 status, age in years and sex. Subjects who had been exposed to COVID-19, were actively infected with it, or had recovered from it provided the deeply sampled blood TCRbeta repertoires that made up the dataset. The repertoires were made available in a free public database intended to serve as a resource for research on the immune response to SARS-CoV-2. Where available, HLA class I and class II types were taken from metadata supplied by the sample provider and were not determined by assay-based typing. The samples were drawn from two sources: the first 160 participants of the ongoing ImmuneRACE study, and 1,200 or so subjects contributed by 6 global collaborators.

Points the paper makes about the study in general: The amount of clinical and demographic metadata varied by source and participant and was provided uncurated.

TCRbeta CDR3 regions were amplified from genomic DNA by means of the immunoSEQ Assay, a bias-controlled multiplex PCR. Concerning the study's data processing: The number of nucleated cells in each sample was estimated by amplification of reference gene primers within the assay. Sequence reads were collapsed and filtered to measure the absolute abundance of every unique TCRbeta CDR3 rearrangement. Productive Simpson clonality was computed per sample as the square root of Simpson's diversity index over productive rearrangements. TCRdb limited this immuneACCESS table to in-frame rearrangements with V and J called. A share of clones is missing; checked studies link under half to unresolved V genes, and the rest is unexplained. That table is the source of V, J and clone size, and D and trimming were worked out from the DNA. The sample table shows roughly 300,000 clones, and around 87% are seen once. Jointly, the top ten make up around 7.8% of the sample.

The sequenced material came from peripheral blood. This sequence was found in a woman aged 45-65 years who had recovered from COVID-19. The sequence joins TRBV2 to TRBJ1-4, with no confidently assigned D gene. The CDR3 protein is CASSYYEKLFF. The DNA sequence is as follows: TGTGCCAGCAGTTACTATGAAAAACTGTTTTTT.